The 20 T cell receptor beta chains given below trace back to one sample, sequenced in a study of shared clonotypes between healthy human individuals. Data came from immunoSEQ multiplex PCR; TCRdb stores just in-frame clones and leaves some out. This sample has about 1 million clones, with 78% found just once. The sequenced sample consisted of memory CD4+ T cells from PBMCs. The subset was: CD45RA-negative fraction. Source of these receptors: a man younger than 35 in good health. Some clones in this sample may be carry-over from other donors' samples.

This chain connects TRBV28 to TRBJ2-2; D is possibly TRBD2 (5 bases). V was pared by 4 bases and J by 4 bases, with 7 bases between. The CDR3 has 13 amino acids. Germline CDR1 is MDHEN and CDR2 is SYDVKM. The CDR3 spells CASSSTSTGELFF. The CDR3 DNA reads TGTGCCAGCAGTTCTACTAGCACCGGGGAGCTGTTTTTT.

Only a few counts were recorded for this clone. The V call is TRBV9, the J call TRBJ2-5; D uncertain. Per the germline V gene, CDR1 is SGDLS and CDR2 is YYNGEE. The V and J ends lost 0 bases and 2 bases respectively, with 8 bases between them. The CDR3 extends over 14 amino acids. As DNA, the CDR3 is TGTGCCAGCAGCGTAGGGTACAGACAAGAGACCCAGTACTTC. This encodes CASSVGYRQETQYF.

This clone occurred once. At the DNA level, this CDR3 is encoded by other sequences in the same sample as well. This rearrangement joins TRBV2 to TRBJ2-5, with a tentative D call TRBD1 (6 bases). CDR1 SNHLY and CDR2 FYNNEI come from the germline V gene. Between the trimmed V and J ends, which lost 2 bases and 4 bases, there was a span of 11 bases. There are 14 residues in the CDR3. The CDR3 here is CASSEQGSGETQYF. The DNA of the CDR3 is TGTGCCAGCAGTGAACAGGGGTCTGGAGAGACCCAGTACTTC. Combining the CDR3 with reference TRBV2 and TRBJ2-5 gives the whole variable domain EPEVTQTPSHQVTQMGQEVILRCVPISNHLYFYWYRQILGQKVEFLVSFYNNEISEKSEIFDDQFSVERPDGSNFTLKIRSTKLEDSAMYFCASSEQGSGETQYFGPGTRLLVL.

The rearrangement uses TRBV11-1 and TRBJ2-1, with D uncertain. Between the trimmed V and J ends, which lost 6 bases and 6 bases, there was a span of 15 bases. CDR3 length equals 14 residues. CDR1 is SGHAT, CDR2 FQDESV, per germline (reference sequence). The CDR3 loop is CASRSIGSGNEQFF. The CDR3 DNA reads as TGTGCCAGCAGATCCATTGGGTCGGGCAATGAGCAGTTCTTC.

The chain combines TRBV15 with TRBJ2-2; a weak D match, TRBD2 (6 bases). This CDR3 has 14 residues. The V end lost 3 bases, the J end lost 3 bases, and 8 bases lay between the germline ends. Looked up from germline, CDR1 is LNHNV and CDR2 is YYDKDF (reference sequence). CDR3 amino acids: CATSRDYYTGELFF. CDR3 in DNA: TGTGCCACCAGCAGGGACTACTACACCGGGGAGCTGTTTTTT.

This chain joins TRBV11-3 and TRBJ2-2, with D perhaps TRBD2 (5 bases). The CDR3 is 14 residues long. Germline assignment: CDR1 SGHNT and CDR2 YENEEA. The germline V and J ends were trimmed by 0 bases and 3 bases, with 5 bases remaining between them. The CDR3 coding sequence is TGTGCCAGCAGCTTAGAAGCGGACACCGGGGAGCTGTTTTTT. It encodes CASSLEADTGELFF.

This chain links TRBV4-3 with TRBJ2-3, with D possibly being TRBD1 or TRBD2 (5 bases each). CDR1 LGHNA and CDR2 YSLEER come from the germline V gene. This CDR3 region has 14 residues. Trimming cost V 4 bases and J 1 base, with 9 bases left between them. The CDR3 nucleotides read TGCGCCAGCAGCCCGTCGGGACGCACAGATACGCAGTATTTT. Translating gives CASSPSGRTDTQYF.

The chain recombines TRBV5-1 with TRBJ2-2, with TRBD1 matching 7 bases. With 5 bases clipped from V and 5 bases from J, the junction kept 6 bases outside the gene matches. Per germline, CDR1 SGHRS and CDR2 YFSETQ. The CDR3 loop spans 14 amino acids. The CDR3, as DNA: TGCGCCAGCAGGTCGGGACAGACTACCGGGGAGCTGTTTTTT. Translation: CASRSGQTTGELFF. Looking up the rest from reference TRBV5-1 and TRBJ2-2 gives the full variable domain: KAGVTQTPRYLIKTRGQQVTLSCSPISGHRSVSWYQQTPGQGLQFLFEYFSETQRNKGNFPGRFSGRQFSNSRSEMNVSTLELGDSALYLCASRSGQTTGELFFGEGSRLTVL.

The chain links TRBV4-2 to TRBJ1-2; D is unclear. The germline V gene encodes CDR1 LGHNA and CDR2 YNFKEQ. V was pared by 1 base and J by 3 bases, with 15 bases between. This CDR3 has 16 residues. The chain's CDR3 is CASSQVSSGKDYGYTF. CDR3 sequence (DNA): TGTGCCAGCAGCCAAGTTTCAAGTGGGAAGGACTATGGCTACACCTTC.

Details on this clone: Within the sample, other DNA sequences also encode this same CDR3. This chain connects TRBV30 to TRBJ1-1, with no clear D. Trimming took 0 bases from V and 1 from J, leaving 3 bases between them. The germline CDR1 and CDR2 sequences are GTSNPN and SVGIG (reference sequence). This CDR3 spans 12 amino acids. The CDR3 is CAWSVGNTEAFF. The CDR3 nucleotides are TGTGCCTGGAGTGTAGGGAACACTGAAGCTTTCTTT.

CDR3 coding DNA: TGTGCCAGCAGTTCCAAGAAGTGGGCCTCAGCTAACACAGATACGCAGTATTTT. Encoded protein: CASSSKKWASANTDTQYF. The chain combines TRBV28 with TRBJ2-3; unclear D gene. Between the trimmed V and J ends, which lost 4 bases and 2 bases, there was a span of 22 bases. This CDR3 has 18 amino acids. Germline CDR1 MDHEN, CDR2 SYDVKM.

This clone was counted only a few times. V gene TRBV5-1 combines with J gene TRBJ1-2, with unresolved D. V dropped 0 bases and J dropped 5 bases, with 14 bases sitting between them. The CDR3 sequence is 15 residues long. The germline gives CDR1 SGHRS, CDR2 YFSETQ. This CDR3 reads CASSLEVGYGYGYTF. CDR3 nucleotides: TGCGCCAGCAGCTTGGAGGTGGGGTATGGGTATGGCTACACCTTC.

This clone was seen many times. This chain connects TRBV6-6 to TRBJ2-3; 9 bases line up with TRBD2. The CDR3 runs to 16 residues. Trimming cost V 2 bases and J 2 bases; bases outside gene matches: 5. Per germline, CDR1 MNHNY and CDR2 SVGAGI (reference sequence). For the CDR3, the DNA is TGTGCCAGCAGTTACAGTAGCGGGAGAGTCACAGATACGCAGTATTTT. Its protein is CASSYSSGRVTDTQYF.

In the case of this clone: This specimen includes other DNA sequences encoding the same CDR3. J is TRBJ1-5 and V is TRBV5-1; D possibly corresponds to TRBD1 (5 bases). The length of the CDR3 is 13 residues. The germline V gene has CDR1 SGHRS and CDR2 YFSETQ. V was clipped by 4 bases and J by 5 bases, with 10 bases between them. In DNA form, the CDR3 reads TGCGCCAGCAGCCTGGGGGAGGATCAGCCCCAGCATTTT. Its translation is CASSLGEDQPQHF.

The J gene is TRBJ1-4, the V gene TRBV30; no firm D call. The CDR3 spans 16 residues. Germline loops: CDR1 GTSNPN, CDR2 SVGIG (reference sequence). Trimming removed 2 bases from V and 2 bases from J, with 15 bases in between. The CDR3 is CAWSPPRVWTNEKLFF. The CDR3 DNA follows: TGTGCCTGGAGTCCCCCACGGGTTTGGACTAATGAAAAACTGTTTTTT. Variable domain in full (rest from reference TRBV30 and TRBJ1-4): SQTIHQWPATLVQPVGSPLSLECTVEGTSNPNLYWYRQAAGRGLQLLFYSVGIGQISSEVPQNLSASRPQDRQFILSSKKLLLSDSGFYLCAWSPPRVWTNEKLFFGSGTQLSVL.

The chain carries TRBV2 and TRBJ2-1, with D possibly matching TRBD2 (5 bases). Germline-derived CDR1 and CDR2 are SNHLY and FYNNEI. V dropped 10 bases and J dropped 8 bases, with 24 bases sitting between them. CDR3 length equals 15 residues. The CDR3 region is CATSAVSGSLHEQFF. CDR3 in DNA: TGTGCCACCTCGGCCGTCAGCGGATCTTTACATGAGCAGTTCTTC.

The V call is TRBV29-1, the J call TRBJ1-2; TRBD1 agrees at 7 bases. The trim removed 1 base at V and 8 bases at J, leaving 7 bases unmatched. Looked up from germline, CDR1 is SQVTM and CDR2 is ANQGSEA. The CDR3 runs to 13 residues. CDR3 sequence reads: CSVEVQGHGGYTF. The CDR3 DNA sequence: TGCAGCGTTGAAGTACAGGGGCACGGCGGCTACACCTTC.

The chain links TRBV6-1 to TRBJ1-2; D uncertain. There are 14 residues in the CDR3. Per the germline V gene, CDR1 is MNHNS and CDR2 is SASEGT. Trimming removed 7 bases from V and 8 bases from J, with 20 bases in between. The CDR3: CASTPRRGTYGYTF. CDR3 bases: TGTGCCAGCACCCCGAGACGGGGAACCTACGGCTACACCTTC.

The rearrangement links TRBV19 to TRBJ2-2; D not resolved. CDR3 length: 14 amino acids. V gave up 6 bases and J gave up 1 base, with 9 bases separating them. The germline gives CDR1 LNHDA, CDR2 SQIVND (reference sequence). CDR3 in amino acids: CASRWWENTGELFF. The CDR3, as DNA: TGTGCCAGTAGATGGTGGGAGAACACCGGGGAGCTGTTTTTT.

The chain links TRBV29-1 to TRBJ2-7; weak D call: TRBD2 (6 bases). Germline CDR1 is SQVTM and CDR2 is ANQGSEA. Trimming stripped 5 bases from V and 0 bases from J, with 14 bases between. The length of the CDR3 is 14 residues. CDR3 nucleotides: TGCAGCGTTCTTATTAGCGGCAGCTCCTACGAGCAGTACTTC. Its translation is CSVLISGSSYEQYF.